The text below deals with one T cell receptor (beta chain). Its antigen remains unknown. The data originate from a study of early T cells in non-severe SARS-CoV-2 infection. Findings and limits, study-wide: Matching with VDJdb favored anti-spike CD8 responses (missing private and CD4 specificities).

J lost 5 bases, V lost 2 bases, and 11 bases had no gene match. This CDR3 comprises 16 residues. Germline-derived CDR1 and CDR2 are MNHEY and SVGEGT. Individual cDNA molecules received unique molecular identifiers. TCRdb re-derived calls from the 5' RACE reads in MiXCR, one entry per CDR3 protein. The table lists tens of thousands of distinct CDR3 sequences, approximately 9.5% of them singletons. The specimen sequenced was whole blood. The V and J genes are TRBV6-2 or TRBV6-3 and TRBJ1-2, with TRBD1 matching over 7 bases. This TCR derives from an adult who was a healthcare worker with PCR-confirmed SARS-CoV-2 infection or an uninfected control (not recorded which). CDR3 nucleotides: TGTGCCAGCAGTTACAGTCCGACGACAGGGAATTATGGCTACACCTTC. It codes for CASSYSPTTGNYGYTF.